In this sample, the clone carrying this T cell receptor (beta chain) turned up once. The antigen is not known. The length of the CDR3 is 13 residues. CDR1 is GTSNPN, CDR2 SVGIG, per germline (reference sequence). V shed 5 bases and J shed 5 bases, with 13 bases lying between them. The source of the sample is a study of cytomegalovirus exposure and HLA in healthy donors. Study details: The early release's HLA-typed donors yielded approximately 81 million unique TCRs.

The PCR used 60 Vbeta and 13 Jbeta primers. Clones were read by immunoSEQ multiplex PCR, and TCRdb kept only the in-frame ones, dropping some. Here the sample spans approximately 110,000 clones, over 80% being singletons. Regarding the study as a whole: Earlier analysis yielded a pattern in which most TCR beta V segments were productive about 87% or about 30% of the time.

This chain links TRBV30 with TRBJ2-1; weak D call: TRBD1 (7 bases). This sequence was found in a man aged 30-40 years in good health and CMV-seropositive. The sequenced sample consisted of PBMCs. In DNA form, the CDR3 reads TGTGCCTGGGGAGGGGGCCTTGACAATGAGCAGTTCTTC. It translates to CAWGGGLDNEQFF. The whole variable domain, remainder taken from reference TRBV30 and TRBJ2-1, is SQTIHQWPATLVQPVGSPLSLECTVEGTSNPNLYWYRQAAGRGLQLLFYSVGIGQISSEVPQNLSASRPQDRQFILSSKKLLLSDSGFYLCAWGGGLDNEQFFGPGTRLTVL.